The 18 T cell receptor beta chains reported below all come from one sample, sequenced in a study of monozygotic twins with inflammatory bowel disease (dated by TCRdb to between 2017 and 2020). The library was made by 5' RACE. Sequencer: Illumina HiSeq 2500. TCRdb reanalyzed the reads, keeping one entry per CDR3 protein sequence and omitting DNA. This sample's table contains around 230,000 distinct CDR3 sequences. The ten largest make up approximately 1.6% of the sample. Material for sequencing was blood. These receptors were collected from a human donor with ulcerative colitis or Crohn's disease, or a healthy co-twin of an affected twin (not recorded which).

The chain uses TRBV29-1 and TRBJ1-2; checking the TCRdb D call of TRBD1 is not possible without DNA. CDR1 and CDR2 from the germline V gene are SQVTM and ANQGSEA. The CDR3 runs to 13 residues. The chain's CDR3 is CSVDQPGVLGYTF.

This chain connects TRBV6-1 to TRBJ1-2. CDR3 length equals 12 residues. CDR1 MNHNS and CDR2 SASEGT come from the germline V gene. CDR3 sequence: CASSEAIGGYTF.

The chain employs TRBV9 and TRBJ1-1. The length of the CDR3 is 13 residues. Germline CDR1 SGDLS, CDR2 YYNGEE. This CDR3 is CASSVEMNTEAFF.

The gene calls are TRBV29-1 and TRBJ1-5; with no DNA, the TCRdb D assignment of TRBD1 cannot be verified. This CDR3 comprises 16 residues. Germline assignment: CDR1 SQVTM and CDR2 ANQGSEA. Here the CDR3 reads CSVLGPGQGNNQPQHF.

The chain combines TRBV5-1 with TRBJ2-4; TCRdb designates TRBD1, a call that cannot be tested without DNA. The CDR3 is 15 amino acids. From germline, CDR1 is SGHRS and CDR2 YFSETQ. The CDR3 protein is CASSLGQGDKNIQYF.

The chain joins TRBV20-1 to TRBJ2-2; TCRdb names TRBD1, which stays unverified in the absence of DNA. The CDR3 is 15 residues long. Germline-derived CDR1 and CDR2 are DFQATT and SNEGSKA (reference sequence). This CDR3 reads CSARDYTGNTGELFF.

The chain links TRBV6-5 to TRBJ2-7. The CDR3 extends over 13 amino acids. Germline loops: CDR1 MNHEY, CDR2 SVGAGI. The chain's CDR3 is CASSYEAYYEQYF.

This chain joins TRBV19 and TRBJ2-2. This CDR3 is built from 14 residues. The germline V gene has CDR1 LNHDA and CDR2 SQIVND (reference sequence). The CDR3 here is CASSIAGNTGELFF.

The J gene is TRBJ1-1, the V gene TRBV10-3; TCRdb designates TRBD1, a call that cannot be tested without DNA. The CDR3 runs 13 residues. The germline CDR1 and CDR2 sequences are ENHRY and SYGVKD. CDR3 sequence reads: CATVGAGASQAFF.

The CDR3: CASSTTQNEQFF. The chain couples TRBV18 to TRBJ2-1. Germline lookup yields CDR1 KGHSH and CDR2 LQKENI. The CDR3 totals 12 residues.

CDR3 protein: CASSSSGRREGYNEQFF. The chain links TRBV18 to TRBJ2-1; TCRdb indicates TRBD1, and absent DNA this call remains unverified. This CDR3 is 17 amino acids long. CDR1 and CDR2 from the germline V gene are KGHSH and LQKENI.

V and J are TRBV7-2 and TRBJ1-3. Per germline, CDR1 SGHTA and CDR2 FQGNSA. This CDR3 has 15 amino acids. This CDR3 reads CASSLVGSQGNTIYF.

V gene TRBV7-2 combines with J gene TRBJ2-3. Germline assignment: CDR1 SGHTA and CDR2 FQGNSA. CDR3 length equals 16 residues. The CDR3 here is CASSLATATGTDTQYF.

CDR3 region: CATSDSDRAGSTGELFF. J is TRBJ2-2 and V is TRBV24-1; there is no DNA to check the TCRdb D call of TRBD1. Germline V CDR1 and CDR2: KGHDR, SFDVKD. The CDR3 loop spans 17 amino acids.

The chain is built from TRBV5-6 and TRBJ1-6; TCRdb proposes TRBD1, but this gene call is untestable without DNA. This CDR3 region has 16 residues. Germline lookup yields CDR1 SGHDT and CDR2 YYEEEE. The CDR3 loop reads CASSLNYGTANSPLHF.

The rearrangement uses TRBV14 and TRBJ1-6. Germline V lookup: CDR1 SGHDN, CDR2 FVKESK. The CDR3 spans 17 residues. CDR3 sequence: CASSQVPRVGRNSPLHF.

V gene TRBV5-1 combines with J gene TRBJ2-3; no DNA is available, so the TRBD2 call from TCRdb remains unchecked. CDR1 and CDR2 from the germline V gene are SGHRS and YFSETQ. This CDR3 is 13 amino acids long. The chain's CDR3 is CASSLAVLTTQYF.

The chain's CDR3 is CASSFTNRGNSPLHF. The V and J genes are TRBV7-6 and TRBJ1-6; TCRdb's D call of TRBD1 is untestable without DNA. Germline CDR1 is SGHVS and CDR2 is FNYEAQ. The CDR3 consists of 15 residues.